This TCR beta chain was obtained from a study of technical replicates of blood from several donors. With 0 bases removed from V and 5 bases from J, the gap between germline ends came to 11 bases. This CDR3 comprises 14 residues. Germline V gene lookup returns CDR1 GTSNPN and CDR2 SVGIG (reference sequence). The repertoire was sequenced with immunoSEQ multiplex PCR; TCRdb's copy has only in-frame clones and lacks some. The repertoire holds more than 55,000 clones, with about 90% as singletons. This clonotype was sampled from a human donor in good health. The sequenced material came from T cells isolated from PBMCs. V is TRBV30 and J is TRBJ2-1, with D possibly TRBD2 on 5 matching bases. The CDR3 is CAWSVPGIDNEQFF. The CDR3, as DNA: TGTGCCTGGAGTGTACCCGGGATAGACAATGAGCAGTTCTTC.